A selection of T cell receptor beta chains follows, all from one sample in a study of monozygotic twins with cystic fibrosis. This table comes from immunoSEQ multiplex PCR, and its TCRdb copy is limited to in-frame clones, with some not included. Of more than 11,000 clones listed, approximately 92% are singletons. Sequenced material: blood. These receptor sequences come from a boy aged 5-17 years with cystic fibrosis. Each CDR3 is given with its conserved first and last residue. D genes are given only for firm matches. Clone size is not always given. Where it is, it says once, few, many or a class for expanded clones.

cdr3_nt,cdr3_aa,d_call,clone_size,j_call,v_call
TGCGCCAGCAGCCAAGAGTCCGCACAATACTCCTACAATGAGCAGTTCTTC,CASSQESAQYSYNEQFF,NA,NA,TRBJ2-1,TRBV4-1
TGTGCCAGCAGTGAACTAGCGGGACCAGATACGCAGTATTTT,CASSELAGPDTQYF,TRBD2,NA,TRBJ2-3,TRBV6-1
TGCGCCAGCAGCTTCGGGACTGAAGCTTTCTTT,CASSFGTEAFF,NA,NA,TRBJ1-1,TRBV5-1
TGCGCCAGCAGCTTGGACTACAATGAGCAGTTCTTC,CASSLDYNEQFF,NA,NA,TRBJ2-1,TRBV5-1
TGCAGCGTGCGGGGGGGGAACACTGAAGCTTTCTTT,CSVRGGNTEAFF,NA,NA,TRBJ1-1,TRBV29-1
TGTGCCAGCAGCTTAGTGGCAGGAGTGAACACTGAAGCTTTCTTT,CASSLVAGVNTEAFF,NA,once,TRBJ1-1,TRBV7-2
TGTGCCTGGATCATTGCGGGCACAGATACGCAGTATTTT,CAWIIAGTDTQYF,NA,once,TRBJ2-3,TRBV30
TGTGCCAGCAGCGCGTTCACGGCGGGCTACAATGAGCAGTTCTTC,CASSAFTAGYNEQFF,NA,NA,TRBJ2-1,TRBV9
TGTGCCAGCAGCCAAGTGGAGCGGGAGGGCTCTTGGGAGCAGTACTTC,CASSQVEREGSWEQYF,TRBD2,once,TRBJ2-5,TRBV4-2
TGTGCCAGCAGCTCGGAAGGCAGGGCGGTTTCTCTTTACGAGCAGTACTTC,CASSSEGRAVSLYEQYF,NA,NA,TRBJ2-7,TRBV5-6
TGTGCCAGCAGTTGGGGTCGGGACAGGTCAAATCAGCCCCAGCATTTT,CASSWGRDRSNQPQHF,TRBD1,NA,TRBJ1-5,TRBV6-6
TGTGCCAGCAGCTTAGAAGCGGGGGGGCGATTATACAATGAGCAGTTCTTC,CASSLEAGGRLYNEQFF,TRBD2,NA,TRBJ2-1,TRBV7-9
TGTGCCAGCAGCTCTGAGGCAGGGGTTACCTACGAGCAGTACTTC,CASSSEAGVTYEQYF,NA,NA,TRBJ2-7,TRBV7-8
TGTGCCAGCAGTGTTAACTCCTACGAGCAGTACTTC,CASSVNSYEQYF,NA,NA,TRBJ2-7,TRBV2
TGTGCCAGCAGCCATGCCGGGACAGGGCCTTATGGCTACACCTTC,CASSHAGTGPYGYTF,TRBD1,NA,TRBJ1-2,TRBV14
TGTGCCAGCAGCCAAGGACTGACTTGGGGCCGCAATGAGCAGTTCTTC,CASSQGLTWGRNEQFF,NA,NA,TRBJ2-1,TRBV14
TGTGCCAGCTCACCACAGCCGGGGTTTGAGCCCCAGCATTTT,CASSPQPGFEPQHF,NA,NA,TRBJ1-5,TRBV18
TGTGCCAGCAGTGAAGATAATTTTGGGACTAGCCGCTACGAGCAGTACTTC,CASSEDNFGTSRYEQYF,TRBD2,NA,TRBJ2-7,TRBV6-1
TGTGCCAGCAGTGAATGGGAGGGAAGGGATGGCTACACCTTC,CASSEWEGRDGYTF,NA,NA,TRBJ1-2,TRBV25-1
TGTGCCAAAGACAGGGTAGGGAACTATGGCTACACCTTC,CAKDRVGNYGYTF,TRBD1,NA,TRBJ1-2,TRBV2
TGTGCCAGCAGTGCACAGGGTAACGGTGAAGCTTTCTTT,CASSAQGNGEAFF,NA,NA,TRBJ1-1,TRBV2
TGTGCCAGCAGCCCCCCGTCGGGACTGCACAATGAGCAGTTCTTC,CASSPPSGLHNEQFF,NA,NA,TRBJ2-1,TRBV5-6
TGTGCCAGCAGCCAAGAAGGGGCCGGCACGAGTGAAAAACTGTTTTTT,CASSQEGAGTSEKLFF,NA,NA,TRBJ1-4,TRBV4-2
TGCGCCAGCAGCTTGGAACCGGGACAGGGGAGTAACTATGGCTACACCTTC,CASSLEPGQGSNYGYTF,TRBD1,NA,TRBJ1-2,TRBV5-1
TGTGCCAGCAGCCGTGACGAGAGCTTGGATACGCAGTATTTT,CASSRDESLDTQYF,NA,once,TRBJ2-3,TRBV7-8
TGTGCCAGCAGCCACCTCGGACAGGGTGGCACTGAAGCTTTCTTT,CASSHLGQGGTEAFF,TRBD1,NA,TRBJ1-1,TRBV4-2
TGTGCCAGCAGCTCTCCGGCTAGCGGGAGCTCCAATGAGCAGTTCTTC,CASSSPASGSSNEQFF,TRBD2,once,TRBJ2-1,TRBV13
TGTGCCAGCGGGGCCCGCTCCTACAATGAGCAGTTCTTC,CASGARSYNEQFF,NA,NA,TRBJ2-1,TRBV7-9
TGTGCCAGCAGCAAAGAGGCTAGCTTCTACACCGGGGAGCTGTTTTTT,CASSKEASFYTGELFF,NA,NA,TRBJ2-2,TRBV21-1
TGTGCCAGCAGCCAAGAACGGAACAAGAACACTGAAGCTTTCTTT,CASSQERNKNTEAFF,NA,NA,TRBJ1-1,TRBV4-2
TGTGCCAGCAGTTTGGACGGGGGGTTTAGAGCTTTCTTT,CASSLDGGFRAFF,NA,once,TRBJ1-1,TRBV28
TGTGCCAGCAGCTCTGGTGGGGACCTGCGGGTTGAAGCTTTCTTT,CASSSGGDLRVEAFF,NA,NA,TRBJ1-1,TRBV6-1
TGTGCCAGCAGTTCCTCAACCGACAGCTTCTATGGCTACACCTTC,CASSSSTDSFYGYTF,NA,NA,TRBJ1-2,TRBV6-5
TGTGCCAGCAGCTTTACAGGGGACAATCAGCCCCAGCATTTT,CASSFTGDNQPQHF,TRBD1,NA,TRBJ1-5,TRBV11-2
TGTGCCAGCAGCTTAGCGTTAGGGGCGAGACAGCCCCAGCATTTT,CASSLALGARQPQHF,NA,NA,TRBJ1-5,TRBV7-8
TGCGCCAGCAGCCCCCTCGCCGAGGTTGGGAACACTGAAGCTTTCTTT,CASSPLAEVGNTEAFF,NA,NA,TRBJ1-1,TRBV5-1
TGTGCCAGCAGTGTGCGTGGGACCACGGTAGGGGTGAACACTGAAGCTTTCTTT,CASSVRGTTVGVNTEAFF,NA,NA,TRBJ1-1,TRBV2
TGTGCCAGCAGCTCCCGCTCGAACCAGCCCCAGCATTTT,CASSSRSNQPQHF,NA,NA,TRBJ1-5,TRBV9
TGTGCCAGCAGCTTTTTCATAACTGGAAACACCATATATTTT,CASSFFITGNTIYF,NA,NA,TRBJ1-3,TRBV5-6
TGTGCCAGCAGCTTGGGTGGGATACGGACCTACGAGCAGTACTTC,CASSLGGIRTYEQYF,NA,NA,TRBJ2-7,TRBV5-5
TGTGCCAGCAGTGAAGCTCCGACAGGGGGCGATCAGCCCCAGCATTTT,CASSEAPTGGDQPQHF,TRBD1,once,TRBJ1-5,TRBV6-1
TGTGCCAGCAGTTTATTAACAGGGAAACACAATGAGCAGTTCTTC,CASSLLTGKHNEQFF,NA,NA,TRBJ2-1,TRBV27
TGTGCCATCAGTGAGACACCACAAGCGGGGACAGACACAGATACGCAGTATTTT,CAISETPQAGTDTDTQYF,NA,NA,TRBJ2-3,TRBV10-3
TGTGCCAGCTCACCGGGACAGGGAGGATTCTCTGGCTACACCTTC,CASSPGQGGFSGYTF,TRBD1,NA,TRBJ1-2,TRBV18
TGTGCCAGCAGCTCTTGGGGGGTGTACAATGAGCAGTTCTTC,CASSSWGVYNEQFF,NA,NA,TRBJ2-1,TRBV7-2
TGCGCCAGCAGCCAAGATGTGGGGCCAGTGGTAGGGAGGGGGCGATTCCCTTTCTTT,CASSQDVGPVVGRGRFPFF,TRBD1,NA,TRBJ1-1,TRBV4-1
TGTGCCAGCAGCTTAACCCGTGCGACGACAGATACGCAGTATTTT,CASSLTRATTDTQYF,NA,NA,TRBJ2-3,TRBV7-3
TGTGCCAGCAGCGTAGGTCCCCAGGGGAGCTCCTACGAGCAGTACTTC,CASSVGPQGSSYEQYF,NA,NA,TRBJ2-7,TRBV9
TGTGCCAGCAGTGGGGGAGTTGGAGATACGCAGTATTTT,CASSGGVGDTQYF,NA,NA,TRBJ2-3,TRBV6-4
TGTGCCAGCTCACCTCTAGCGGGGATCTACAATGAGCAGTTCTTC,CASSPLAGIYNEQFF,TRBD2,NA,TRBJ2-1,TRBV18
TGTGCCAGCAGCTTAGGGTTTAGCTCTGGAAACACCATATATTTT,CASSLGFSSGNTIYF,NA,NA,TRBJ1-3,TRBV7-8